Each of the 15 T cell receptor beta chains below was sequenced from the same sample in a study of regulatory T cells in long-lasting Graves disease. CDR3 regions were amplified by Arm-PCR using iRepertoire HTBI primers to build TCR beta libraries. From the multiplex PCR reads, TCRdb called clonotypes with MiXCR, one entry per CDR3 protein. The data hold around 430,000 distinct CDR3 sequences, with approximately 22% observed a single time. Time point here: persistent/refractory GD, antithyroid drugs over 5 years with positive TRAb. The TCR library was made from RNA that had been extracted from PBMCs in TRIzol. Here the sequenced sample was peripheral blood mononuclear cells (PBMCs), taken when the disease was refractory, from a patient treated with antithyroid drugs. The receptors were gathered from a female donor with Graves disease.

This clonotype occurred many times. The chain has TRBV12-3 or TRBV12-4 and TRBJ2-4; D might be TRBD2 (6 bases). Trimming removed 5 bases at V and 0 bases at J, with 23 bases between. This CDR3 is 19 amino acids long. The CDR3 DNA sequence: TGTGCCAGCAGTCCTCTGAGACTAGGCCTCGCGCTAGCCAAAAACATTCAGTACTTC. Translation: CASSPLRLGLALAKNIQYF.

The chain carries TRBV4-1 and TRBJ1-1; TRBD1 matches 7 bases. Germline CDR1 MGHRA, CDR2 YSYEKL. With V trimmed by 4 bases and J by 0 bases, 5 bases remained unmatched. The CDR3 covers 15 residues. The CDR3 DNA reads as TGCGCCAGCAGCCGGATTACAGGGGTGAACACTGAAGCTTTCTTT. Translating it yields CASSRITGVNTEAFF.

This clonotype was seen many times. The chain employs TRBV28 and TRBJ1-2; D is possibly TRBD1 (5 bases). CDR3 length equals 14 residues. V lost 8 bases to trimming and J lost 5 bases, with 18 bases between them. Germline-derived CDR1 and CDR2 are MDHEN and SYDVKM. The CDR3 sequence is CASLKSGGTYGYTF. In DNA, the CDR3 is TGTGCCAGCCTAAAAAGCGGGGGAACTTATGGCTACACCTTC.

The chain couples TRBV11-1 to TRBJ2-7, with TRBD1 matching 12 bases. The germline V gene has CDR1 SGHAT and CDR2 FQDESV (reference sequence). The CDR3 is 15 residues long. After removal of 6 bases from V and 5 bases from J, the junction contained 8 bases not matched to a gene. CDR3 coding DNA: TGTGCCAGCAGGGATTCCGGGACAGGGGGCAACGAGCAGTACTTC. Protein: CASRDSGTGGNEQYF.

The V gene is TRBV20-1, the J gene TRBJ1-1, with D unresolved. The CDR3 is 14 amino acids. Germline values: CDR1 DFQATT, CDR2 SNEGSKA (reference sequence). The V end was cut by 6 bases, the J end by 0 bases, with 14 bases between. This CDR3 reads CSAQRTSLNTEAFF. CDR3 nucleotides: TGCAGTGCCCAACGGACCTCACTGAACACTGAAGCTTTCTTT.

This clonotype was seen many times. The chain employs TRBV10-3 and TRBJ2-5; D might be TRBD1 (7 bases). The CDR3 loop spans 15 amino acids. V gave up 4 bases and J gave up 1 base, with 13 bases separating them. The germline V gene has CDR1 ENHRY and CDR2 SYGVKD. The CDR3 DNA follows: TGTGCCATCAGTGGTTCCAGGGGGGTCCAAGAGACCCAGTACTTC. Translated, it gives CAISGSRGVQETQYF.

This clonotype was recorded at least ten times. CDR3 bases: TGTGCCAGCAGCCCCCCCCCGGGACAGGGGGGGACAGATACGCAGTATTTT. This translates into CASSPPPGQGGTDTQYF. The V and J genes are TRBV28 and TRBJ2-3, with 11 bases identical to TRBD1. Looked up from germline, CDR1 is MDHEN and CDR2 is SYDVKM. The CDR3 has 17 amino acids. Losses at the gene ends were 6 bases for V and 3 bases for J; bases not matched to a gene: 11.

Remarks on this clonotype: A read error is the likely source, as a far larger clone sits one nucleotide away. This chain links TRBV14 with TRBJ2-5; D is ambiguous. The V end lost 4 bases, the J end lost 4 bases, and 7 bases lay between the germline ends. Germline loops: CDR1 SGHDN, CDR2 FVKESK. The CDR3 has 12 residues. CDR3 region: CASSREGETQYF. The CDR3 DNA reads as TGTGCCAGCAGCCGAGAAGGAGAGACCCAGTACTTC.

In its sample, this clonotype was seen a few times. J is TRBJ2-2 and V is TRBV5-1, with 10 bases that match TRBD2. The CDR3 spans 16 residues. Unmatched junction bases numbered 8, after V lost 3 bases and J lost 6 bases. Germline V CDR1 and CDR2: SGHRS, YFSETQ. In DNA form, the CDR3 reads TGCGCCAGCAGCTCGGGGACTAGCGACTTCGCCGGGGAGCTGTTTTTT. This gives the protein CASSSGTSDFAGELFF.

The sample holds many counts of this clonotype. The chain uses TRBV15 and TRBJ1-2, with D perhaps matching TRBD1 (5 bases). The V gene lost 6 bases and the J gene lost 7 bases, with 18 bases spanning the gap. Germline values: CDR1 LNHNV, CDR2 YYDKDF (reference sequence). The CDR3 totals 14 residues. CDR3 sequence (DNA): TGTGCCACCAGGTCTGGAAGGGGAGTCAGTGGCTACACCTTC. This gives the protein CATRSGRGVSGYTF.

The rearrangement uses TRBV9 and TRBJ1-4; D is undetermined. Germline V CDR1 and CDR2: SGDLS, YYNGEE. The germline V and J ends were trimmed by 2 bases and 6 bases, with 11 bases remaining between them. The CDR3 loop spans 14 amino acids. The CDR3 DNA is TGTGCCAGCAGCGTTGGAGGGTGGGATGAAAAACTGTTTTTT. It encodes CASSVGGWDEKLFF.

This rearrangement joins TRBV7-9 to TRBJ1-1; 7 bases match TRBD1. Trimming took 5 bases from V and 4 from J; bases not matched to a gene: 7. This CDR3 is 14 amino acids long. Germline V lookup: CDR1 SEHNR, CDR2 FQNEAQ (reference sequence). Written as DNA, the CDR3 is TGTGCCAGCAGCCCAGGGGGGGTCGGCACTGAAGCTTTCTTT. This encodes CASSPGGVGTEAFF.

The gene calls are TRBV4-1 and TRBJ2-5; D not certain. The CDR3 contains 13 residues. From germline, CDR1 is MGHRA and CDR2 YSYEKL. V was trimmed by 2 bases and J by 2 bases, leaving 6 bases between them. CDR3 nucleotide sequence: TGCGCCAGCAGCCAATCCCCTCAAGAGACCCAGTACTTC. This translates into CASSQSPQETQYF.

This clonotype occurred many times. The CDR3 here is CASSFTGSQETQYF. For the CDR3, the DNA is TGTGCCAGCAGCTTTACAGGGAGCCAAGAGACCCAGTACTTC. The gene calls are TRBV6-1 and TRBJ2-5; D might be TRBD1 (6 bases). The CDR3 sequence is 14 residues long. Looked up from germline, CDR1 is MNHNS and CDR2 is SASEGT. With 6 bases removed from V and 1 base from J, the gap between germline ends came to 12 bases.

In its sample, this clonotype was seen many times. The CDR3 nucleotides read TGTGCCAGCAGTTACTCGGCCTCTTCCGGGACATCTTATGGCTACACCTTC. It yields the protein CASSYSASSGTSYGYTF. The chain joins TRBV6-5 to TRBJ1-2, with a weak D call TRBD1 (6 bases). V was pared by 0 bases and J by 5 bases, with 19 bases between. Germline CDR1 MNHEY, CDR2 SVGAGI. The CDR3 loop spans 17 amino acids.